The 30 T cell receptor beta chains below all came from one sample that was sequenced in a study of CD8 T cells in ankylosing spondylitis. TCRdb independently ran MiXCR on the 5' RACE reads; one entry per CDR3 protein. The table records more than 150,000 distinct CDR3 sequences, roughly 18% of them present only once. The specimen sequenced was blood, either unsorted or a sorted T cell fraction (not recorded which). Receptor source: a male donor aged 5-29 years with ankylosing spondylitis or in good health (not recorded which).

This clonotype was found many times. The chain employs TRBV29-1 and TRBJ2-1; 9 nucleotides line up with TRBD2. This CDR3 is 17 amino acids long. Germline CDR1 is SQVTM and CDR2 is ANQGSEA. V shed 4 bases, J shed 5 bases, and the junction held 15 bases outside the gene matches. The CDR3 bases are TGCAGCGTTGGGGGGCTAGCGGGATTGGCTTTTGACAATGAGCAGTTCTTC. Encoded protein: CSVGGLAGLAFDNEQFF.

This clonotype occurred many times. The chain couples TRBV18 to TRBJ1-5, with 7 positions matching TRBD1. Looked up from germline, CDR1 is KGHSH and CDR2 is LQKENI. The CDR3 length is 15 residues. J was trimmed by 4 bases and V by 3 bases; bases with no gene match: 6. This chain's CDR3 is CASSPQGGPNQPQHF. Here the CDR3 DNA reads TGTGCCAGCTCACCCCAGGGGGGCCCTAATCAGCCCCAGCATTTT.

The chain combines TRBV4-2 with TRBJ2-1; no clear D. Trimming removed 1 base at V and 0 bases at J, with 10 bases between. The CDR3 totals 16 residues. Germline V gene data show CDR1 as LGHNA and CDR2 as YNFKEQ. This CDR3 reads CASSQVGLGSYNEQFF. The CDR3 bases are TGTGCCAGCAGCCAAGTCGGGTTAGGCTCCTACAATGAGCAGTTCTTC.

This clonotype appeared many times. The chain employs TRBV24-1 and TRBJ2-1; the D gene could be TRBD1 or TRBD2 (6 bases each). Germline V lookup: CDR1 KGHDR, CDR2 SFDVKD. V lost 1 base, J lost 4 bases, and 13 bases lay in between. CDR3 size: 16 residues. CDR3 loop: CATSDFRLGGYNEQFF. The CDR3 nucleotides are TGTGCCACCAGTGATTTTCGACTAGGGGGTTACAATGAGCAGTTCTTC.

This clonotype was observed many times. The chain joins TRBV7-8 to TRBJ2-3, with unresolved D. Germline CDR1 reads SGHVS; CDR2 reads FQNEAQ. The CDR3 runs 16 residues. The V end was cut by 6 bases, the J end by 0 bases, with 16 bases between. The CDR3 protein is CASRPVDVASTDTQYF. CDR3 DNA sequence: TGTGCCAGCAGACCAGTCGATGTCGCTAGCACAGATACGCAGTATTTT.

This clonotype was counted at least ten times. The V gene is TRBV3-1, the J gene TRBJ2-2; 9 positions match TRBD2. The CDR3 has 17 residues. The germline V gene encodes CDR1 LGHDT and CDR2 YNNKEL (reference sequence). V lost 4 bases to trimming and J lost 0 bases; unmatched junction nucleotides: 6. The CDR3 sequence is CASSPLSGRPNTGELFF. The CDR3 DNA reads TGTGCCAGCAGCCCACTTAGCGGGAGACCGAACACCGGGGAGCTGTTTTTT.

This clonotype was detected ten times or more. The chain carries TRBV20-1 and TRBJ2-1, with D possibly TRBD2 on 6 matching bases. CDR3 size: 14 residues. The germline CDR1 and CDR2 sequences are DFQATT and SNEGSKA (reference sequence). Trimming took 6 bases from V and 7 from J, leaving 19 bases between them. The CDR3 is CSAPTRGGENEQFF. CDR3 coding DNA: TGCAGTGCCCCAACGCGGGGTGGGGAGAATGAGCAGTTCTTC.

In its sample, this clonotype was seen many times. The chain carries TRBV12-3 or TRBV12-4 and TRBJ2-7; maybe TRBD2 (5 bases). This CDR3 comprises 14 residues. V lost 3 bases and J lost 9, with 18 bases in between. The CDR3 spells CASSFSIEAAGQYF. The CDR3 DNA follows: TGTGCCAGCAGTTTTAGTATCGAGGCGGCGGGGCAGTACTTC.

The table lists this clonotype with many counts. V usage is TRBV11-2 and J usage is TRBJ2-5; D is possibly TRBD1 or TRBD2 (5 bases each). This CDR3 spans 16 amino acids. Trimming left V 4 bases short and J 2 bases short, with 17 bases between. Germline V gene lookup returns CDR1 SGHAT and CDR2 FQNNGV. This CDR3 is CASSSFLSGPQETQYF. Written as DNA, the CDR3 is TGTGCCAGCAGCTCCTTCCTCTCGGGACCACAAGAGACCCAGTACTTC.

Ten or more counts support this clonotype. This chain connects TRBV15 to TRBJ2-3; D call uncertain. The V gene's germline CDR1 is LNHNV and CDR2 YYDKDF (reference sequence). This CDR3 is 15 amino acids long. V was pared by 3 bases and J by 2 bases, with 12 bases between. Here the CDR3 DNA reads TGTGCCACCAGCAGCTCCCGGTTAAACACAGATACGCAGTATTTT. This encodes CATSSSRLNTDTQYF. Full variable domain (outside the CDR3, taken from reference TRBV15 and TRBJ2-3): DAMVIQNPRYQVTQFGKPVTLSCSQTLNHNVMYWYQQKSSQAPKLLFHYYDKDFNNEADTPDNFQSRRPNTSFCFLDIRSPGLGDTAMYLCATSSSRLNTDTQYFGPGTRLTVL.

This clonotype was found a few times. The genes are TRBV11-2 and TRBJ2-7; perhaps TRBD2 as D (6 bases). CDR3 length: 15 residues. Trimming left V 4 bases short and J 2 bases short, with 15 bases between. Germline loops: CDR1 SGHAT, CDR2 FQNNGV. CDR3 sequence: CASSSLGTYPYEQYF. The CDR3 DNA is TGTGCCAGCAGCTCACTCGGGACTTATCCCTACGAGCAGTACTTC.

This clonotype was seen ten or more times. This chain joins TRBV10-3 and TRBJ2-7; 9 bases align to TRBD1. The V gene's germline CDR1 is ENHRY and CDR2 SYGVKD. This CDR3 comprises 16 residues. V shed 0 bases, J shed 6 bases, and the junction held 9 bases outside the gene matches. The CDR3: CAISESRDRVGGEQYV. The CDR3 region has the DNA TGTGCCATCAGTGAGTCGAGGGACAGGGTAGGCGGCGAGCAGTACGTC.

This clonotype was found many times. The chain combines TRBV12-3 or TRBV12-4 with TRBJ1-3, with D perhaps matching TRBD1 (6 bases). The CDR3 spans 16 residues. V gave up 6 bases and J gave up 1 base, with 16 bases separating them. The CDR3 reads CASSNPGHRSGNTIYF. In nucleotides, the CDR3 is TGTGCCAGCAGCAATCCGGGACATCGATCTGGAAACACCATATATTTT.

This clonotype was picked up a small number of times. This CDR3 reads CATSDSRLWSTDTQYF. In DNA form, the CDR3 reads TGTGCCACCAGTGATTCACGGTTATGGTCCACAGATACGCAGTATTTT. V usage is TRBV24-1 and J usage is TRBJ2-3; D is unclear. Germline assignment: CDR1 KGHDR and CDR2 SFDVKD. This CDR3 has 16 amino acids. V lost 2 bases, J lost 2 bases, and 13 bases lay in between.

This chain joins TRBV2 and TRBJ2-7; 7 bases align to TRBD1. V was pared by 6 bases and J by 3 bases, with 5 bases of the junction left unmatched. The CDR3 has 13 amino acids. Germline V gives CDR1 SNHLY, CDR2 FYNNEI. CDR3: CASSASGGYEQYF. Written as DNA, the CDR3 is TGTGCCAGCAGCGCCTCAGGGGGCTACGAGCAGTACTTC.

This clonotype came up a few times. This CDR3 reads CSAPTVTDTQYF. The CDR3, as DNA: TGCAGTGCCCCGACGGTCACAGATACGCAGTATTTT. The chain uses TRBV20-1 and TRBJ2-3; D unresolved. Trimming took off 6 bases at V and 2 bases at J, with 9 bases between the two ends. The CDR3 contains 12 residues. Germline loops: CDR1 DFQATT, CDR2 SNEGSKA (reference sequence).

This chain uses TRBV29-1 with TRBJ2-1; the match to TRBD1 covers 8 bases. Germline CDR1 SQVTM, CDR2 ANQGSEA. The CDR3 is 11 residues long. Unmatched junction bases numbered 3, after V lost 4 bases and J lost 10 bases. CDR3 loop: CSVGGQGEQFF. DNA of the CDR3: TGCAGCGTTGGAGGACAGGGCGAGCAGTTCTTC.

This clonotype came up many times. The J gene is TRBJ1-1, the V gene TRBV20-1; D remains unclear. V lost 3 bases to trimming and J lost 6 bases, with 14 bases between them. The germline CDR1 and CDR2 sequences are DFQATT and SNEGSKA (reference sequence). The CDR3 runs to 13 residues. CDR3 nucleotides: TGCAGTGCTAGCGACCTGGGGATCCCTGAAGCTTTCTTT. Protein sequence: CSASDLGIPEAFF.

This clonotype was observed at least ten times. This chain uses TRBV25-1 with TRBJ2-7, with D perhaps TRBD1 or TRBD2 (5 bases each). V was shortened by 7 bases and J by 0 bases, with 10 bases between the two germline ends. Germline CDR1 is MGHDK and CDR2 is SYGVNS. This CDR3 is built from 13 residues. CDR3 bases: TGTGCCAGCACCCGGGGCTACTCCTACGAGCAGTACTTC. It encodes CASTRGYSYEQYF.

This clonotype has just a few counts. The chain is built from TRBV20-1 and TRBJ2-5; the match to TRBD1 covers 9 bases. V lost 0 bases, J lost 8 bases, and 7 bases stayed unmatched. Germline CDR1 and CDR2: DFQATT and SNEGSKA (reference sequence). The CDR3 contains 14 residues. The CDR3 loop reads CSARDRDRVITQYF. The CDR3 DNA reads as TGCAGTGCTAGAGACCGGGACAGGGTTATTACCCAGTACTTC.

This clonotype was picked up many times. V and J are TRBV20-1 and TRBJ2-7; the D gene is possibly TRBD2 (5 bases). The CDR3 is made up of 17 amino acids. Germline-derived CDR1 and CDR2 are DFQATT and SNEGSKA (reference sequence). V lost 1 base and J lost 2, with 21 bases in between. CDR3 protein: CSARVASLNRLTYEQYF. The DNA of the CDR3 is TGCAGTGCTAGAGTCGCTAGCTTGAACCGCCTAACCTACGAGCAGTACTTC.

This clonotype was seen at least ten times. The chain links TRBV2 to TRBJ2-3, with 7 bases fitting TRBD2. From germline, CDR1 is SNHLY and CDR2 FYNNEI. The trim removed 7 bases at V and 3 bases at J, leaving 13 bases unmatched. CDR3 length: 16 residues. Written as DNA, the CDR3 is TGTGCCAGCACCCCAAGGAGGGAGGGCCATACAGATACGCAGTATTTT. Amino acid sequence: CASTPRREGHTDTQYF. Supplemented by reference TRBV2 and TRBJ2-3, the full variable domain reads EPEVTQTPSHQVTQMGQEVILRCVPISNHLYFYWYRQILGQKVEFLVSFYNNEISEKSEIFDDQFSVERPDGSNFTLKIRSTKLEDSAMYFCASTPRREGHTDTQYFGPGTRLTVL.

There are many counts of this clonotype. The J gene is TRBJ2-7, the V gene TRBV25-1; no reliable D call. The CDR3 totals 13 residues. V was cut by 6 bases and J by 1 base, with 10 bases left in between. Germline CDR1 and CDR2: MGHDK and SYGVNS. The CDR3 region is CASRGYSSYEQYF. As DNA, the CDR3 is TGTGCCAGCAGGGGGTACAGTTCCTACGAGCAGTACTTC.

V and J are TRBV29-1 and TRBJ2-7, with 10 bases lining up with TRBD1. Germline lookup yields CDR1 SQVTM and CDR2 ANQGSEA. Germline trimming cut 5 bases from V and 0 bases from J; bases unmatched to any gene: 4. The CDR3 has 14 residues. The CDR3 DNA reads TGCAGCGTTAAGACAGGGGGCGTCTCCTACGAGCAGTACTTC. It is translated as CSVKTGGVSYEQYF.

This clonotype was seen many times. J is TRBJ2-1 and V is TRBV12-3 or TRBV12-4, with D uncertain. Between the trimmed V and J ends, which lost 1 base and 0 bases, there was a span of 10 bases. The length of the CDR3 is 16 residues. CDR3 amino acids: CASSLDPMSSYNEQFF. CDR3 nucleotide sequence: TGTGCCAGCAGTTTAGACCCCATGAGCTCCTACAATGAGCAGTTCTTC.

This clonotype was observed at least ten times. The CDR3 bases are TGCGCCAGCAGAGCCGATGTCAATCAGCCCCAGCATTTT. This codes for CASRADVNQPQHF. The chain recombines TRBV5-1 with TRBJ1-5; D remains unclear. CDR1 is SGHRS and CDR2 is YFSETQ in the germline V gene. This CDR3 has 13 residues. Deletions cut 5 bases from V and 3 bases from J, with 9 bases between.

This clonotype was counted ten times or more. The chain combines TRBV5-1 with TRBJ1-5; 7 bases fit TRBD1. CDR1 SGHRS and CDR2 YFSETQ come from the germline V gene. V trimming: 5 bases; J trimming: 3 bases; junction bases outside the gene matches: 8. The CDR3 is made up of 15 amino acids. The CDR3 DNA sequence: TGCGCCAGCAGTTTAACCGGGACAGACAATCAGCCCCAGCATTTT. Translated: CASSLTGTDNQPQHF.

The CDR3 loop is CSASDMSGANVLTF. CDR3 nucleotides: TGCAGTGCTAGTGACATGTCTGGGGCCAACGTCCTGACTTTC. The V and J genes are TRBV20-1 and TRBJ2-6, with D unresolved. Germline assignment: CDR1 DFQATT and CDR2 SNEGSKA (reference sequence). V lost 3 bases, J lost 1 base, and 7 bases lay in between. The CDR3 is made up of 14 amino acids.

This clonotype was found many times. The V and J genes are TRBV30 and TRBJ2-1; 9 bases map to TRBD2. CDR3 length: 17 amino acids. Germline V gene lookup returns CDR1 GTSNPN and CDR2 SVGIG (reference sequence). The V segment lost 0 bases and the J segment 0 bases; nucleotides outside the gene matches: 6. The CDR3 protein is CAWSVGLAGSSYNEQFF. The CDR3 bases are TGTGCCTGGAGTGTAGGGCTAGCGGGGAGCTCCTACAATGAGCAGTTCTTC.

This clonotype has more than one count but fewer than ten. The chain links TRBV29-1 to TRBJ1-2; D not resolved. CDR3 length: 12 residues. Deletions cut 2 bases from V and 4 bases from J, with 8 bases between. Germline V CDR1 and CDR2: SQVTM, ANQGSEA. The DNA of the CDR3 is TGCAGCGTTGAATGGGATTCCTATGGCTACACCTTC. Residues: CSVEWDSYGYTF.